The 9 T cell receptor beta chains in this list originate from one sample, sequenced in a study of T cells after yellow fever vaccination. TCRdb independently ran MiXCR on the 5' RACE reads; one entry per CDR3 protein. The table includes 250,000 to 350,000 distinct CDR3 sequences, roughly 6.8% detected once. Sequenced here: PBMCs, sampled roughly 46 days after the first yellow fever vaccination. These TCRs come from a man younger than 35 who received the YFV17D yellow fever vaccine.

This clonotype was counted only a few times. The chain has TRBV7-9 and TRBJ1-1; D gene unclear. Deletions cut 11 bases from V and 7 bases from J, with 11 bases between. The CDR3 runs 10 residues. Germline V CDR1 and CDR2: SEHNR, FQNEAQ (reference sequence). The CDR3 sequence: CALRSGEAFF. The CDR3 region has the DNA TGTGCCCTCCGGTCGGGTGAAGCTTTCTTT.

This clonotype was counted between two and nine times. The V call is TRBV7-2, the J call TRBJ2-3; D remains ambiguous. Trimming cost V 5 bases and J 6 bases, with 12 bases left between them. Germline CDR1 SGHTA, CDR2 FQGNSA. This CDR3 comprises 13 residues. CDR3 coding DNA: TGTGCCAGCAGCCAGCCACGACCGGATACGCAGTATTTT. Amino acid sequence: CASSQPRPDTQYF.

The V gene is TRBV7-3, the J gene TRBJ1-1; a weak D match, TRBD1 (5 bases). The germline V gene encodes CDR1 SGHTA and CDR2 FQGTGA. V was shortened by 5 bases and J by 3 bases, with 10 bases between the two germline ends. This CDR3 spans 13 amino acids. The CDR3 reads CASSPGTDTEAFF. The CDR3 DNA sequence: TGTGCCAGCAGCCCAGGGACCGACACTGAAGCTTTCTTT. The full variable domain, completed using reference TRBV7-3 and TRBJ1-1, is GAGVSQTPSNKVTEKGKYVELRCDPISGHTALYWYRQSLGQGPEFLIYFQGTGAADDSGLPNDRFFAVRPEGSVSTLKIQRTERGDSAVYLCASSPGTDTEAFFGQGTRLTVV.

This clonotype was recorded many times. The chain links TRBV10-3 to TRBJ2-1, with no clear D. The CDR3 extends over 14 amino acids. Germline CDR1 ENHRY, CDR2 SYGVKD. Trimming removed 0 bases from V and 0 bases from J, with 3 bases in between. The CDR3 DNA is TGTGCCATCAGTGAGTCAACCTCCTACAATGAGCAGTTCTTC. Protein: CAISESTSYNEQFF.

The chain carries TRBV20-1 and TRBJ2-1; D ambiguous. Trimming left V 3 bases short and J 8 bases short, with 8 bases between. CDR1 is DFQATT and CDR2 is SNEGSKA in the germline V gene (reference sequence). This CDR3 spans 11 amino acids. The CDR3 loop reads CSARSRDEQFF. The CDR3 DNA follows: TGCAGTGCTAGGAGTCGAGATGAGCAGTTCTTC.

This clonotype was found many times. This rearrangement joins TRBV7-2 to TRBJ1-1; no clear D gene. Trimming shortened V by 3 bases and J by 1 base, and 9 bases separated the two germline ends. The CDR3 length is 14 residues. CDR1 and CDR2 from the germline V gene are SGHTA and FQGNSA. The CDR3 DNA sequence: TGTGCCAGCAGCTTCGGGTCTACGAACACTGAAGCTTTCTTT. Translated, it gives CASSFGSTNTEAFF.

V gene TRBV2 combines with J gene TRBJ2-1, with 8 positions matching TRBD2. The J segment lost 10 bases and the V segment lost 11 bases, leaving 19 bases of the junction unmatched. Looked up from germline, CDR1 is SNHLY and CDR2 is FYNNEI. The CDR3 runs 15 residues. The CDR3 spells CAFCLALAGLLEQFF. The DNA for the CDR3 is TGTGCCTTCTGTTTAGCGCTAGCGGGCTTGCTCGAGCAGTTCTTC.

This clonotype has only a few counts. The J gene is TRBJ2-6, the V gene TRBV4-3; D unresolved. The CDR3 contains 17 residues. In germline, CDR1 is LGHNA, CDR2 YSLEER. With 2 bases removed from V and 0 bases from J, the gap between germline ends came to 11 bases. The CDR3 bases are TGCGCCAGCAGCCAATATAGGGCCCACTCTGGGGCCAACGTCCTGACTTTC. Residues: CASSQYRAHSGANVLTF.

This clonotype was observed a handful of times. The CDR3 sequence is CASNLGAGEEKLFF. The CDR3 DNA is TGTGCCAGCAACTTAGGAGCAGGCGAAGAAAAACTGTTTTTT. The gene calls are TRBV6-1 and TRBJ1-4; unclear D gene. The CDR3 loop spans 14 amino acids. CDR1 is MNHNS, CDR2 SASEGT, per germline. Between the trimmed V and J ends, which lost 7 bases and 8 bases, there was a span of 17 bases.